A single TCR beta chain is shown here with its context. The CDR3 loop spans 14 amino acids. CDR1 and CDR2 from the germline V gene are MNHEY and SVGEGT. The ends were cut back, 3 bases at V and 6 bases at J, with 14 bases in the middle. This record belongs to a study of blood T cell repertoires in COVID-19. Across the whole study: The United States, Italy and Spain were the sources of the acute and convalescent COVID-19 samples. PBMCs, B-cell-depleted T cells, or T cells were the source of the cDNA or gDNA that made up the material.

Original analysis: It was from reference gene primer amplification that nucleated cell counts were estimated. Some clones are missing from TCRdb's copy, which holds only in-frame ones; the method was immunoSEQ multiplex PCR. The DNA gave D and trimming, while V, J and clone size come from that table. The table shows some 130,000 clones, with 70% to 80% occurring only once. The chain has TRBV6-2 or TRBV6-3 and TRBJ1-2; D perhaps matches TRBD1 (5 bases). The clonotype comes from a man between 60 and 75 years old with acute or convalescent COVID-19. Sequenced sample: peripheral blood. The chain's CDR3 is CASSYSGSYDGYTF. In DNA form, the CDR3 reads TGTGCCAGCAGTTATTCAGGGTCTTATGATGGCTACACCTTC.